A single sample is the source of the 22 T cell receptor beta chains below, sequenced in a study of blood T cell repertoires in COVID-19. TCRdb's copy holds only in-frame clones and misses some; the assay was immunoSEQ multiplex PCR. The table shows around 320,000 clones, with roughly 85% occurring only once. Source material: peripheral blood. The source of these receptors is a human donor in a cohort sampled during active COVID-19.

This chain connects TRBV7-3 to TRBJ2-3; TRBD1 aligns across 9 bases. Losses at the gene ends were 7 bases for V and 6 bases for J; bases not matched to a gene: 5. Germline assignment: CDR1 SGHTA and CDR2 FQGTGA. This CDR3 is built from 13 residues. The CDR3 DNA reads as TGTGCCAGCAAAAGACAGGGGGACGATACGCAGTATTTT. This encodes CASKRQGDDTQYF.

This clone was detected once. CDR3 sequence (DNA): TGTGCCAGCAGCGAAGCCCGGACATTGAACACTGAAGCTTTCTTT. Amino acid sequence: CASSEARTLNTEAFF. This chain connects TRBV7-9 to TRBJ1-1; a possible D gene is TRBD1 (5 bases). CDR1 is SEHNR, CDR2 FQNEAQ, per germline (reference sequence). Trimming pared 5 bases from V and 0 bases from J, leaving 13 bases between. The CDR3 runs 15 residues.

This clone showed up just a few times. Written as DNA, the CDR3 is TGTGCCAGCAGCTTAGGCCAGGGGGCCTACGAGCAGTACTTC. Residues: CASSLGQGAYEQYF. The chain carries TRBV11-3 and TRBJ2-7, with 7 positions matching TRBD1. The V and J ends lost 1 base and 2 bases, in that order; junction bases with no gene match: 2. The CDR3 consists of 14 residues. Germline V CDR1 and CDR2: SGHNT, YENEEA.

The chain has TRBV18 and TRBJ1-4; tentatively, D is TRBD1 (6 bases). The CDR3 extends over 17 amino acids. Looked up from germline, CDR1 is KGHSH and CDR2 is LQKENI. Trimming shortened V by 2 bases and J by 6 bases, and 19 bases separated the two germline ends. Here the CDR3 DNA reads TGTGCCAGCTCACCATTACAGCCAAAGGGGGGGCATGAAAAACTGTTTTTT. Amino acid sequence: CASSPLQPKGGHEKLFF.

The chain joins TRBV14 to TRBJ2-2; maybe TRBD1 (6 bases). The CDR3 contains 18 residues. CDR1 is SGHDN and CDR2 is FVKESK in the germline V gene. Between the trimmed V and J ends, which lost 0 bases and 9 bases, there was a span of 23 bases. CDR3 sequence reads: CASSQDALYTGLTRELFF. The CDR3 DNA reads TGTGCCAGCAGCCAAGACGCGCTTTATACAGGGTTAACCCGGGAGCTGTTTTTT.

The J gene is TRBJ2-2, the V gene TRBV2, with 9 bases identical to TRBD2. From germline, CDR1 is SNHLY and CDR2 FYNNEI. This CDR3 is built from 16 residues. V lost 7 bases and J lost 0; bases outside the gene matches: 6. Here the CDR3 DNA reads TGTGCCAGCAAAGTAGCGGGGGCCACGAACACCGGGGAGCTGTTTTTT. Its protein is CASKVAGATNTGELFF.

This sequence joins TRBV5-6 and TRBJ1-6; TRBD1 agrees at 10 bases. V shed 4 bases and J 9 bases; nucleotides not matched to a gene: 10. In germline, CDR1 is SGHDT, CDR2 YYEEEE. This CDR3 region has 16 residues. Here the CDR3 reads CASSTSRDRGSSPLHF. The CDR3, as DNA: TGTGCCAGCAGCACCTCCCGGGACAGGGGAAGTTCACCCCTCCACTTT.

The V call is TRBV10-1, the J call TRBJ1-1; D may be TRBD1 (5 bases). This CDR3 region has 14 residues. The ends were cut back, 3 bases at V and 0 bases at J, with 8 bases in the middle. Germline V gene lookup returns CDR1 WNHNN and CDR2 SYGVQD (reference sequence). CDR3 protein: CASSDRGLNTEAFF. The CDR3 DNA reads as TGCGCCAGCAGTGATCGGGGGTTGAACACTGAAGCTTTCTTT.

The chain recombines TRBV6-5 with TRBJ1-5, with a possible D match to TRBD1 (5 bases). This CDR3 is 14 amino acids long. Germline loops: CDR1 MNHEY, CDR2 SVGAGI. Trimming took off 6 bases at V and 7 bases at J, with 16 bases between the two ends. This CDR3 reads CASSLNRNHQPQHF. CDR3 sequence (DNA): TGTGCCAGCAGCCTTAACAGGAATCACCAGCCCCAGCATTTT.

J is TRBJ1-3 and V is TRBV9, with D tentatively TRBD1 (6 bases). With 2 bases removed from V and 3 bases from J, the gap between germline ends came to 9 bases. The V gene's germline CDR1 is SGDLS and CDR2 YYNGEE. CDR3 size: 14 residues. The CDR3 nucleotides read TGTGCCAGCAGCGTTTCAGGGGTTGGAAACACCATATATTTT. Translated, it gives CASSVSGVGNTIYF.

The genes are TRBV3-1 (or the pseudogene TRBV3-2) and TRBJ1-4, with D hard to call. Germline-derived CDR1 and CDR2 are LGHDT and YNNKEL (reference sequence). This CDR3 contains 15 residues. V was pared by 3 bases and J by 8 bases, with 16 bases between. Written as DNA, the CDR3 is TGTGCCAGCAGCCACCCGGGAGGGTGGATCGAAAAACTGTTTTTT. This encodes CASSHPGGWIEKLFF.

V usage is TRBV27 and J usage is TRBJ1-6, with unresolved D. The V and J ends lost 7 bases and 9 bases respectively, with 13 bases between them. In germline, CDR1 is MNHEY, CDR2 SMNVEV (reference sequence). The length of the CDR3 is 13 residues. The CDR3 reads CASIIRGGSPLHF. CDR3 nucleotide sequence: TGTGCCAGCATCATAAGAGGCGGTTCACCCCTCCACTTT.

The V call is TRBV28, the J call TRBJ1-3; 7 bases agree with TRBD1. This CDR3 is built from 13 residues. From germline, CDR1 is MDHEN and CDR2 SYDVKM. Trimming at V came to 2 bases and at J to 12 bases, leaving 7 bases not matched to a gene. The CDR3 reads CASSLKGARHIYF. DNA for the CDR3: TGTGCCAGCAGTTTAAAGGGGGCCCGGCACATATATTTT.

CDR3 coding DNA: TGTGCCAGCAGCCCCTACGAGGTTTGGGGCTACACCTTC. Amino acids: CASSPYEVWGYTF. The chain carries TRBV7-9 and TRBJ1-2; D is unresolved. The ends were cut back, 5 bases at V and 8 bases at J, with 15 bases in the middle. The CDR3 covers 13 residues. Germline CDR1 reads SEHNR; CDR2 reads FQNEAQ (reference sequence).

In DNA, the CDR3 is TGTGCCAGCAGCTCCCAGGGCGCTCAGCCCCAGCATTTT. Its protein is CASSSQGAQPQHF. The J gene is TRBJ1-5, the V gene TRBV11-2; tentative D call: TRBD1 (5 bases). The V end was cut by 4 bases, the J end by 6 bases, with 10 bases between. Germline V gene lookup returns CDR1 SGHAT and CDR2 FQNNGV. This CDR3 is built from 13 residues.

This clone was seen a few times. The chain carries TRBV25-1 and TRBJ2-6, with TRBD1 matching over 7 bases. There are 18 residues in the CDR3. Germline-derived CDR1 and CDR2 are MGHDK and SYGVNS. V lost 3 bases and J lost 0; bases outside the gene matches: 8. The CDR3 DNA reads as TGTGCCAGCAGTGAGCCGGGACAGACGATCTCTGGGGCCAACGTCCTGACTTTC. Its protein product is CASSEPGQTISGANVLTF.

The CDR3 sequence is CASSPGRDRGYEQYF. The CDR3, as DNA: TGTGCCAGCAGCCCCGGCCGGGACAGGGGCTACGAGCAGTACTTC. The chain combines TRBV14 with TRBJ2-7; 10 bases match TRBD1. V lost 4 bases and J lost 3; bases outside the gene matches: 6. Germline V gene data show CDR1 as SGHDN and CDR2 as FVKESK. The CDR3 sequence is 15 residues long.

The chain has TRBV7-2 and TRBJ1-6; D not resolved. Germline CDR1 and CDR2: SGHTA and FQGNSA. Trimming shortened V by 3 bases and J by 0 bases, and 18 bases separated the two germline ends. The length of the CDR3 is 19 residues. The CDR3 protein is CASSFRAGVGSSYNSPLHF. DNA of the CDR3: TGTGCCAGCAGCTTTAGGGCGGGTGTCGGGAGCTCCTATAATTCACCCCTCCACTTT. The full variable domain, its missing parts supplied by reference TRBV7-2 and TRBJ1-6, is GAGVSQSPSNKVTEKGKDVELRCDPISGHTALYWYRQSLGQGLEFLIYFQGNSAPDKSGLPSDRFSAERTGGSVSTLTIQRTQQEDSAVYLCASSFRAGVGSSYNSPLHFGNGTRLTVT.

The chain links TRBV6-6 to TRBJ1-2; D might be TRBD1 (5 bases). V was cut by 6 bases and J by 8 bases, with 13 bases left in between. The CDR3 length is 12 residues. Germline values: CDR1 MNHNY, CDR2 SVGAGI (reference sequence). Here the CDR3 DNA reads TGTGCCAGCAGCCCCTCGGGGGACGGCTACACCTTC. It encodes CASSPSGDGYTF.

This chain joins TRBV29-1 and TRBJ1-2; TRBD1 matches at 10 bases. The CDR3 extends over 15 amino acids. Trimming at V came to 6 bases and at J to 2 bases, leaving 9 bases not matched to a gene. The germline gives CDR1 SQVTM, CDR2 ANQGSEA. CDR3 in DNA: TGCAGCGTAGGACAGGGGGACCCTATGAACTATGGCTACACCTTC. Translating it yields CSVGQGDPMNYGYTF.

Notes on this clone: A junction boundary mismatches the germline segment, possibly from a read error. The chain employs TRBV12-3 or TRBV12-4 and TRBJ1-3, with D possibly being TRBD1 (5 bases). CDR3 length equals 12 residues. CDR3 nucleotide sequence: TGTGCCAGCAGCCCTGGCCGGCTCCCGGGGGGATTT. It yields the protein CASSPGRLPGGF.

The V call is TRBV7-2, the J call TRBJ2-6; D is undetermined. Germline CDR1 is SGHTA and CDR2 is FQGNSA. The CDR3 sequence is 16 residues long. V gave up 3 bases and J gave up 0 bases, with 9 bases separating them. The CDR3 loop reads CASSLSPGSGANVLTF. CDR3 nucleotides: TGTGCCAGCAGCTTGAGTCCGGGCTCTGGGGCCAACGTCCTGACTTTC. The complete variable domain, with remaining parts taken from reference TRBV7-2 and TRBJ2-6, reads GAGVSQSPSNKVTEKGKDVELRCDPISGHTALYWYRQSLGQGLEFLIYFQGNSAPDKSGLPSDRFSAERTGGSVSTLTIQRTQQEDSAVYLCASSLSPGSGANVLTFGAGSRLTVL.